These 4 T cell receptor beta chains originate from one sample sequenced in a study of neurological immune-mediated disorders (dated by TCRdb to between 2018 and 2020). Libraries were made using 5' RACE. These reads were obtained on an Illumina HiSeq 2500. In-frame beta chains were kept once TCRdb had trimmed the public reads at Q25 with fastp and called clones with MiXCR. Rows merge per CDR3 protein into single entries with the most common DNA and genes. This sample gives about 70,000 distinct CDR3 sequences in total; 2.5% to 4% of them show up just once. The ten largest clones capture about 5% of the sample. The sequencing input was PBMCs. Receptors originate from a woman between 45 and 65 years old with multiple sclerosis.

This clonotype came up a few times. A clone one base away is much larger, so this may be a read error. This sequence joins TRBV20-1 and TRBJ2-1; 9 bases are a match to TRBD2. The CDR3 is 14 residues long. The germline gives CDR1 DFQATT, CDR2 SNEGSKA (reference sequence). V lost 6 bases to trimming and J lost 7 bases; unmatched junction nucleotides: 10. The CDR3 loop is CSAQLAGLGNEQFF. The CDR3 coding sequence is TGCAGTGCCCAACTAGCGGGCCTAGGGAATGAGCAGTTCTTC.

This clonotype was detected many times. The chain links TRBV11-2 to TRBJ2-5, with TRBD1 as a possible D gene (6 bases). The V end lost 5 bases, the J end lost 4 bases, and 17 bases lay between the germline ends. The CDR3 is 15 amino acids. Germline lookup yields CDR1 SGHAT and CDR2 FQNNGV. CDR3 sequence reads: CASSPRSRGGETQYF. The CDR3 DNA follows: TGTGCCAGCAGCCCTCGGTCCAGGGGCGGAGAGACCCAGTACTTC.

This clonotype came up many times. The CDR3 reads CASSPNPPGAYNEQFF. CDR3 coding DNA: TGTGCCAGCAGCCCCAACCCCCCGGGAGCCTACAATGAGCAGTTCTTC. The chain carries TRBV7-3 and TRBJ2-1; a possible D gene is TRBD2 (6 bases). Trimming removed 5 bases at V and 2 bases at J, with 16 bases between. The CDR3 sequence is 16 residues long. Looked up from germline, CDR1 is SGHTA and CDR2 is FQGTGA.

This clonotype was observed at least ten times. This chain uses TRBV5-1 with TRBJ2-3; D assignment may be TRBD1 or TRBD2 (5 bases each). This CDR3 spans 14 amino acids. Trimming took 2 bases from V and 3 from J, leaving 10 bases between them. Germline loops: CDR1 SGHRS, CDR2 YFSETQ. For the CDR3, the DNA is TGCGCCAGCAGCTTAGAGGGACGAACAGATACGCAGTATTTT. This sequence encodes CASSLEGRTDTQYF.